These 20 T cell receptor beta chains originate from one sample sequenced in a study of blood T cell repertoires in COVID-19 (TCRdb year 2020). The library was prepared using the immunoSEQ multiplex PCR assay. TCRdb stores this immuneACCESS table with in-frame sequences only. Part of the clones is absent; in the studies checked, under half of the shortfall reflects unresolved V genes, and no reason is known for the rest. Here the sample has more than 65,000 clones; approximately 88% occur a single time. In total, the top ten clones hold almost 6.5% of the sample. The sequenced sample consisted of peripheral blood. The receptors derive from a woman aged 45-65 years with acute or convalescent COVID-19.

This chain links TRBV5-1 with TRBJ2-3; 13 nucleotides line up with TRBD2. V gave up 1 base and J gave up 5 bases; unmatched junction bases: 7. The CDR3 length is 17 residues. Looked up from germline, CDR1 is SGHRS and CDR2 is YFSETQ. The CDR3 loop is CASSLTSGGVRRDTQYF. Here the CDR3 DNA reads TGCGCCAGCAGCTTGACTAGCGGGGGGGTGAGGCGAGATACGCAGTATTTT.

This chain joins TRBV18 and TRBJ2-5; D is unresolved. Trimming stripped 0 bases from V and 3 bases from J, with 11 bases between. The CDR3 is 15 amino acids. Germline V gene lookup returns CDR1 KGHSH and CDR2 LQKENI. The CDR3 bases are TGTGCCAGCTCACCACCCGGAACAGTTAAAGAGACCCAGTACTTC. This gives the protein CASSPPGTVKETQYF. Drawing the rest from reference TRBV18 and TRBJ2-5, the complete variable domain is NAGVMQNPRHLVRRRGQEARLRCSPMKGHSHVYWYRQLPEEGLKFMVYLQKENIIDESGMPKERFSAEFPKEGPSILRIQQVVRGDSAAYFCASSPPGTVKETQYFGPGTRLLVL.

CDR3 sequence reads: CASSPGHTRINEKLFF. CDR3 nucleotide sequence: TGCGCCAGCAGCCCGGGACACACCAGGATTAATGAAAAACTGTTTTTT. The genes are TRBV5-1 and TRBJ1-4; weak D call: TRBD1 (6 bases). Per the germline V gene, CDR1 is SGHRS and CDR2 is YFSETQ. The ends were cut back, 4 bases at V and 4 bases at J, with 17 bases in the middle. The CDR3 has 16 amino acids. Supplemented by reference TRBV5-1 and TRBJ1-4, the full variable domain reads KAGVTQTPRYLIKTRGQQVTLSCSPISGHRSVSWYQQTPGQGLQFLFEYFSETQRNKGNFPGRFSGRQFSNSRSEMNVSTLELGDSALYLCASSPGHTRINEKLFFGSGTQLSVL.

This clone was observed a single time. This CDR3 is CASSPEEGPREKLFF. Here the CDR3 DNA reads TGTGCCAGCTCACCAGAAGAGGGCCCCAGGGAAAAACTGTTTTTT. The V call is TRBV18, the J call TRBJ1-4; D is uncertain. This CDR3 region has 15 residues. From germline, CDR1 is KGHSH and CDR2 LQKENI. The ends were cut back, 2 bases at V and 8 bases at J, with 15 bases in the middle.

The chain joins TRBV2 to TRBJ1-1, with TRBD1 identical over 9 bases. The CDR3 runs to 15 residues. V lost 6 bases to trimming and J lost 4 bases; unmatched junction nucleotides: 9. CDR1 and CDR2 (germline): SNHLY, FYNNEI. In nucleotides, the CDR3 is TGTGCCAGCAGGAGGGGGACAGGGATCCTCACTGAAGCTTTCTTT. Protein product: CASRRGTGILTEAFF.

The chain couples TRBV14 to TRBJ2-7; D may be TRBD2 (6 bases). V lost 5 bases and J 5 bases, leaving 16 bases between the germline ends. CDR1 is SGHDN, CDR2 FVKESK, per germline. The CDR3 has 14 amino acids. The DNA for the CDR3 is TGTGCCAGCAGCGACCGTGCGGGGCCGAACGAGCAGTACTTC. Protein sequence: CASSDRAGPNEQYF.

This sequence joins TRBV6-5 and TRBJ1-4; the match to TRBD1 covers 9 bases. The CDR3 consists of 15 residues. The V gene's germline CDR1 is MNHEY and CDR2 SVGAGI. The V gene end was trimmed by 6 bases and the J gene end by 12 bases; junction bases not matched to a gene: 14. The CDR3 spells CASRGWGQGTSELFF. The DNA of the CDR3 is TGTGCCAGCAGGGGTTGGGGACAGGGTACGTCGGAACTGTTTTTT.

The CDR3 is CASSQGVRVEQYF. The CDR3 bases are TGCGCCAGCAGCCAAGGGGTCAGGGTCGAGCAGTACTTC. V gene TRBV4-3 combines with J gene TRBJ2-7; possible D gene TRBD1, 5 bases. V lost 1 base and J lost 6, with 10 bases in between. In germline, CDR1 is LGHNA, CDR2 YSLEER. The CDR3 consists of 13 residues.

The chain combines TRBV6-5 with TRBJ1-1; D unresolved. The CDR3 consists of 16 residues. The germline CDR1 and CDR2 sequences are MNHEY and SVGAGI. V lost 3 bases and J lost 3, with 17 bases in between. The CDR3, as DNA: TGTGCCAGCAGTTATTTATCCGCAAATCGGTACACTGAAGCTTTCTTT. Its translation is CASSYLSANRYTEAFF.

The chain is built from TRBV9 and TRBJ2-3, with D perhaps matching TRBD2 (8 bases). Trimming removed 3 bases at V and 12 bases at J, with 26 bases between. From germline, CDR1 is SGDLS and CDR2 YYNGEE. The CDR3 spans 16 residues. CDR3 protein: CASSASGGLEGSSQYF. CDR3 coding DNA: TGTGCCAGCAGCGCCTCAGGGGGACTAGAAGGATCCTCACAGTATTTT.

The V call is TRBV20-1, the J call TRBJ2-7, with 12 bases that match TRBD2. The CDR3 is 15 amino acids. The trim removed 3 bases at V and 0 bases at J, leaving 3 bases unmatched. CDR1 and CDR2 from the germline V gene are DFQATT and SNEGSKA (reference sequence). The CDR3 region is CSASPSGGASYEQYF. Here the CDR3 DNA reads TGCAGTGCTAGTCCTAGCGGGGGGGCCTCCTACGAGCAGTACTTC.

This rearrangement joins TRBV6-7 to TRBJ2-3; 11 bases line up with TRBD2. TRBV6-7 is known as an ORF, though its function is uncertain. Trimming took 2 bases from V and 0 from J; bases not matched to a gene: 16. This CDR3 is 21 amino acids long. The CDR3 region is CASSYPILAGEGVGSTDTQYF. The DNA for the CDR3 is TGTGCCAGCAGTTACCCCATACTAGCGGGAGAGGGGGTTGGGAGCACAGATACGCAGTATTTT.

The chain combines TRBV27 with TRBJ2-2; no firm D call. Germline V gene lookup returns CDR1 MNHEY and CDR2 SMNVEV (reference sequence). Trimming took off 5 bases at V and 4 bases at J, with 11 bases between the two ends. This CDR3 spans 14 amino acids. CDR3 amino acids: CASSTRRFTGELFF. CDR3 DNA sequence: TGTGCCAGCAGTACACGCAGGTTCACCGGGGAGCTGTTTTTT.

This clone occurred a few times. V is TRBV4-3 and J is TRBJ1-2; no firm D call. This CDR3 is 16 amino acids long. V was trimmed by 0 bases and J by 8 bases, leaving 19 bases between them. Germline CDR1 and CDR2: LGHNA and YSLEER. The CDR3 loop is CASSQESAPLGGGYTF. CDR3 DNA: TGCGCCAGCAGCCAAGAGTCGGCGCCCCTTGGAGGAGGCTACACCTTC.

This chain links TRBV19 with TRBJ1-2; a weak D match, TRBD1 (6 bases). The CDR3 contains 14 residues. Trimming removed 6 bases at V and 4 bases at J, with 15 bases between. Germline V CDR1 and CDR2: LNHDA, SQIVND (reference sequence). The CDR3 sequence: CASSGQWSFYGYTF. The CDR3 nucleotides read TGTGCCAGTAGCGGACAGTGGTCCTTCTATGGCTACACCTTC.

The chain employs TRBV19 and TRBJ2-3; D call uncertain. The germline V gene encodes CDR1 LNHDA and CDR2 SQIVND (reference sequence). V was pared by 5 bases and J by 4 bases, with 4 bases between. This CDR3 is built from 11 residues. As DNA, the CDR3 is TGTGCCAGTAGTTTCGCAGATACGCAGTATTTT. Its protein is CASSFADTQYF.

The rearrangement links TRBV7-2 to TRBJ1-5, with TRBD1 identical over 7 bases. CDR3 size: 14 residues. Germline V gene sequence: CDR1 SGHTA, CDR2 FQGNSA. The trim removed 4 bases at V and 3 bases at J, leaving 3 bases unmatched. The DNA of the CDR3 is TGTGCCAGCAGCTGGGGACAGATCAATCAGCCCCAGCATTTT. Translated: CASSWGQINQPQHF.

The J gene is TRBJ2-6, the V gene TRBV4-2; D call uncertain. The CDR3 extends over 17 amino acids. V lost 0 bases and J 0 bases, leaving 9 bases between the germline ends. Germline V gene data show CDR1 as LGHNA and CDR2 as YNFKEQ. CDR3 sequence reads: CASSQEGSNSGANVLTF. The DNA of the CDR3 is TGTGCCAGCAGCCAAGAAGGTAGCAACTCTGGGGCCAACGTCCTGACTTTC.

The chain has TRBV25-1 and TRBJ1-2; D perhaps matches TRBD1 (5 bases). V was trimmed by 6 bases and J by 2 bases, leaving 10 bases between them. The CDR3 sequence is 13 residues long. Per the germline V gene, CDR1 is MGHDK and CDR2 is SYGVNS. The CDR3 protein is CASSDRRNYGYTF. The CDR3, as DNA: TGTGCCAGCAGCGACAGAAGAAACTATGGCTACACCTTC.

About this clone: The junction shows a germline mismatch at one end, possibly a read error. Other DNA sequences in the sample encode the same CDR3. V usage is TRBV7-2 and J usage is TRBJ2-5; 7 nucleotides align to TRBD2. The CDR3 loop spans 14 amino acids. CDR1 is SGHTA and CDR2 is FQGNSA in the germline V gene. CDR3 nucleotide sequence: TGTGCCAGCAGCCTAGCCGGACTAGGAGAGACCCAGTACTTC. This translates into CASSLAGLGETQYF.